One and the same sample provided the 29 T cell receptor beta chains below, sequenced in a study of response to subunit inactivated influenza vaccine. TCRdb ran MiXCR on the RT-PCR reads and lists one entry per CDR3 protein. Altogether 550,000 to 650,000 distinct CDR3 sequences are present, 10% to 15% being singletons, with the ten largest covering more than 8.5%. The specimen was PBMCs from blood, collected on the day of vaccination. These receptors all stem from a man aged 50 to 60 who received an inactivated influenza vaccine.

This chain joins TRBV5-6 and TRBJ2-3; no clear D gene. Germline CDR1 SGHDT, CDR2 YYEEEE. The germline V and J ends were trimmed by 3 bases and 6 bases, with 11 bases remaining between them. This CDR3 has 13 amino acids. In nucleotides, the CDR3 is TGTGCCAGCAGCTCCATTTTATCGGATACGCAGTATTTT. It specifies CASSSILSDTQYF. The full variable domain, in which reference TRBV5-6 and TRBJ2-3 provide the parts outside the CDR3, is DAGVTQSPTHLIKTRGQQVTLRCSPKSGHDTVSWYQQALGQGPQFIFQYYEEEERQRGNFPDRFSGHQFPNYSSELNVNALLLGDSALYLCASSSILSDTQYFGPGTRLTVL.

This clonotype has a single count. The chain employs TRBV5-1 and TRBJ2-5; the D call may be TRBD1 or TRBD2 (5 bases each). Per germline, CDR1 SGHRS and CDR2 YFSETQ. This CDR3 comprises 15 residues. V was trimmed by 6 bases and J by 1 base, leaving 16 bases between them. The CDR3 DNA follows: TGCGCCAGCAACCCCATCGGGACCCTCCAAGAGACCCAGTACTTC. The encoded protein is CASNPIGTLQETQYF.

This chain uses TRBV7-2 with TRBJ2-7; possibly TRBD1 or TRBD2 for D (6 bases each). V was cut by 2 bases and J by 4 bases, with 21 bases left in between. CDR3 length: 17 residues. Germline CDR1 reads SGHTA; CDR2 reads FQGNSA. CDR3 in DNA: TGTGCCAGCAGCTTAATTTCCGTAGGGGGGAGAAAATACGAGCAGTACTTC. This gives the protein CASSLISVGGRKYEQYF.

This rearrangement joins TRBV6-2 or TRBV6-3 to TRBJ2-3; the D is unclear. Trimming stripped 5 bases from V and 3 bases from J, with 9 bases between. This CDR3 is 13 amino acids long. CDR1 and CDR2 (germline): MNHEY, SVGEGT. This CDR3 reads CASSRPETDTQYF. The CDR3 bases are TGTGCCAGCAGTCGGCCGGAGACAGATACGCAGTATTTT.

Many counts were recorded for this clonotype. J is TRBJ1-2 and V is TRBV28; the D gene is possibly TRBD1 (6 bases). From germline, CDR1 is MDHEN and CDR2 SYDVKM. This CDR3 comprises 14 residues. Trimming took 4 bases from V and 2 from J, leaving 11 bases between them. The DNA for the CDR3 is TGTGCCAGCAGTTCCCTCACAGGGAACTATGGCTACACCTTC. This codes for CASSSLTGNYGYTF.

V usage is TRBV7-2 and J usage is TRBJ2-7; D possibly corresponds to TRBD2 (7 bases). This CDR3 spans 16 amino acids. V lost 5 bases, J lost 2 bases, and 19 bases lay in between. CDR1 is SGHTA, CDR2 FQGNSA, per germline. This CDR3 is CASSDSSGGAPYEQYF. The DNA for the CDR3 is TGTGCCAGCAGCGATTCATCGGGGGGCGCCCCCTACGAGCAGTACTTC.

This clonotype has just a few counts. The V and J genes are TRBV28 and TRBJ1-2; 10 nucleotides agree with TRBD1. Trimming removed 5 bases from V and 7 bases from J; junction bases left unmatched: 7. CDR3 length equals 14 residues. Germline CDR1 is MDHEN and CDR2 is SYDVKM. The CDR3 nucleotides are TGTGCCAGCAGTATGGACAGGGGGTTGGGTGGCTACACCTTC. Translated: CASSMDRGLGGYTF.

This clonotype was counted between two and nine times. CDR3 bases: TGCGCCAGCAGCGGGACAGGGGGGTCGGAGGGCTACACCTTC. It specifies CASSGTGGSEGYTF. The V gene is TRBV5-1, the J gene TRBJ1-2, with TRBD1 matching 11 bases. Germline values: CDR1 SGHRS, CDR2 YFSETQ. The CDR3 has 14 residues. Germline trimming cut 4 bases from V and 8 bases from J; bases unmatched to any gene: 7.

This rearrangement joins TRBV12-3 or TRBV12-4 to TRBJ2-3; 8 bases are a match to TRBD2. The CDR3 consists of 16 residues. The ends lost 5 bases at V and 2 bases at J; junction bases unmatched: 9. In DNA form, the CDR3 reads TGTGCCAGCAGTCTCCTCGCGGGAGGCACCACAGATACGCAGTATTTT. Protein sequence: CASSLLAGGTTDTQYF.

This clonotype appeared many times. The chain carries TRBV12-3 or TRBV12-4 and TRBJ1-5; D possibly corresponds to TRBD1 (6 bases). CDR3 length: 13 residues. V dropped 7 bases and J dropped 2 bases, with 9 bases sitting between them. The CDR3 is CASKRQGNQPQHF. In DNA, the CDR3 is TGTGCCAGCAAGAGACAGGGCAATCAGCCCCAGCATTTT.

V usage is TRBV4-2 and J usage is TRBJ2-2, with D tentatively TRBD2 (6 bases). Trimming removed 1 base from V and 4 bases from J, with 13 bases in between. This CDR3 is 16 amino acids long. CDR1 and CDR2 (germline): LGHNA, YNFKEQ. CDR3 loop: CASSQVFGAGTGELFF. In DNA, the CDR3 is TGTGCCAGCAGCCAAGTATTCGGAGCGGGCACCGGGGAGCTGTTTTTT.

This clonotype was counted between two and nine times. This chain uses TRBV7-9 with TRBJ2-5; D tentatively reads TRBD1 or TRBD2 (6 bases each). The germline CDR1 and CDR2 sequences are SEHNR and FQNEAQ (reference sequence). The CDR3 consists of 16 residues. Trimming stripped 2 bases from V and 2 bases from J, with 15 bases between. The CDR3 spells CASSLTGAGVQETQYF. The CDR3 nucleotides read TGTGCCAGCAGCTTAACGGGGGCCGGTGTACAAGAGACCCAGTACTTC.

This clonotype was found many times. The V gene is TRBV5-1, the J gene TRBJ2-7, with TRBD2 matching 7 bases. The CDR3 loop spans 16 amino acids. Looked up from germline, CDR1 is SGHRS and CDR2 is YFSETQ. V dropped 1 base and J dropped 0; count of bases not matched to a gene: 7. The CDR3, as DNA: TGCGCCAGCAGCTTGCTACAGCGGGGTAGCTCCTACGAGCAGTACTTC. It codes for CASSLLQRGSSYEQYF.

V gene TRBV7-9 combines with J gene TRBJ2-3; 9 nucleotides agree with TRBD1. Per the germline V gene, CDR1 is SEHNR and CDR2 is FQNEAQ (reference sequence). The CDR3 has 15 residues. V lost 5 bases, J lost 5 bases, and 8 bases stayed unmatched. The CDR3 nucleotides are TGTGCCAGCAGCCCCGGGACAGGGTGGGGAGATACGCAGTATTTT. As protein: CASSPGTGWGDTQYF.

This rearrangement joins TRBV11-2 to TRBJ2-7, with D uncertain. CDR3 size: 17 residues. Germline assignment: CDR1 SGHAT and CDR2 FQNNGV. V was shortened by 0 bases and J by 2 bases, with 17 bases between the two germline ends. The CDR3 nucleotides read TGTGCCAGCAGCTTAGAACCGGGCCTTCTCTACCCCTACGAGCAGTACTTC. It specifies CASSLEPGLLYPYEQYF.

This clonotype was observed a few times. The chain uses TRBV18 and TRBJ2-2; perhaps TRBD1 as D (5 bases). Trimming stripped 4 bases from V and 4 bases from J, with 16 bases between. The CDR3 runs 16 residues. CDR1 is KGHSH, CDR2 LQKENI, per germline. This CDR3 is CASSLFDSPATGELFF. The CDR3 coding sequence is TGTGCCAGCTCACTCTTTGACAGTCCGGCCACCGGGGAGCTGTTTTTT.

This clonotype was observed a few times. The V and J genes are TRBV6-2 or TRBV6-3 and TRBJ2-3; D unresolved. V lost 8 bases, J lost 3 bases, and 15 bases lay in between. Germline V CDR1 and CDR2: MNHEY, SVGEGT. This CDR3 has 14 residues. CDR3 residues: CASHGLESTDTQYF. CDR3 coding DNA: TGTGCCAGCCATGGGCTAGAGAGTACAGATACGCAGTATTTT.

This clonotype was seen more than once but under ten times. J is TRBJ2-7 and V is TRBV12-3 or TRBV12-4; D is perhaps TRBD1 (5 bases). Trimming removed 5 bases from V and 2 bases from J, with 19 bases in between. This CDR3 region has 16 residues. CDR3 sequence (DNA): TGTGCCAGCAGTCCCTACAGGTACTACCCTCCCTACGAGCAGTACTTC. As protein: CASSPYRYYPPYEQYF.

This clonotype was seen a few times. The gene calls are TRBV5-1 and TRBJ2-7; 11 nucleotides align to TRBD2. There are 16 residues in the CDR3. V lost 4 bases to trimming and J lost 4 bases; unmatched junction nucleotides: 10. In germline, CDR1 is SGHRS, CDR2 YFSETQ. This chain's CDR3 is CASSLTLLAGAYEQYF. The CDR3 DNA reads as TGCGCCAGCAGCCTCACTTTACTAGCGGGAGCTTACGAGCAGTACTTC.

The chain joins TRBV12-3 or TRBV12-4 to TRBJ2-1, with 8 bases that match TRBD1. V shed 6 bases, J shed 6 bases, and the junction held 13 bases outside the gene matches. This CDR3 is 16 amino acids long. In DNA, the CDR3 is TGTGCCAGCAGCGCAGGGGGCGGAATCCCCACCAATGAGCAGTTCTTC. It encodes CASSAGGGIPTNEQFF.

This chain links TRBV5-6 with TRBJ2-2, with a tentative D call TRBD1 (6 bases). Germline V gives CDR1 SGHDT, CDR2 YYEEEE. This CDR3 is built from 15 residues. Trimming pared 7 bases from V and 0 bases from J, leaving 13 bases between. CDR3: CASATGTTNTGELFF. The CDR3 nucleotides are TGTGCCAGCGCGACCGGGACAACGAACACCGGGGAGCTGTTTTTT.

The V gene is TRBV20-1, the J gene TRBJ2-7; D is unresolved. Per germline, CDR1 DFQATT and CDR2 SNEGSKA (reference sequence). V dropped 0 bases and J dropped 2 bases, with 11 bases sitting between them. The CDR3 covers 14 residues. The CDR3 sequence is CSARDRDKAYEQYF. The CDR3 DNA is TGCAGTGCTAGAGATCGAGACAAAGCCTACGAGCAGTACTTC.

This clonotype has a handful of counts. V and J are TRBV9 and TRBJ2-3; TRBD2 aligns across 11 bases. V was clipped by 0 bases and J by 6 bases; unmatched bases: 6. This CDR3 has 16 amino acids. The germline V gene has CDR1 SGDLS and CDR2 YYNGEE. The CDR3: CASSVALAGAGDTQYF. The CDR3 coding sequence is TGTGCCAGCAGCGTAGCACTAGCGGGGGCGGGGGATACGCAGTATTTT.

The rearrangement joins TRBV6-1 to TRBJ1-1, with 10 bases matching TRBD1. Germline V lookup: CDR1 MNHNS, CDR2 SASEGT. Trimming removed 2 bases from V and 4 bases from J; junction bases left unmatched: 1. CDR3 length: 14 residues. The CDR3 spells CASSEWTGGTEAFF. The CDR3 DNA follows: TGTGCCAGCAGTGAATGGACAGGGGGCACTGAAGCTTTCTTT.

This clonotype has more than one count but fewer than ten. In DNA, the CDR3 is TGTGCCAGCAGCCAGGGACTAGCGCCAACCTACGAGCAGTACTTC. Amino acid sequence: CASSQGLAPTYEQYF. This sequence joins TRBV7-9 and TRBJ2-7; TRBD2 agrees at 10 bases. Germline CDR1 is SEHNR and CDR2 is FQNEAQ (reference sequence). The CDR3 loop spans 15 amino acids. Trimming removed 5 bases from V and 2 bases from J; junction bases left unmatched: 6.

J is TRBJ2-4 and V is TRBV3-1; 7 positions agree with TRBD2. V lost 3 bases and J lost 8; bases outside the gene matches: 4. This CDR3 region has 13 residues. Germline values: CDR1 LGHDT, CDR2 YNNKEL (reference sequence). CDR3 in amino acids: CASSQGGKHIQYF. The CDR3 DNA reads as TGTGCCAGCAGCCAGGGAGGGAAGCACATTCAGTACTTC.

This clonotype was seen more than once but under ten times. The rearrangement links TRBV7-2 to TRBJ2-7; TRBD2 might be the D (5 bases). The CDR3 has 14 amino acids. Germline V CDR1 and CDR2: SGHTA, FQGNSA. Trimming removed 5 bases at V and 3 bases at J, with 14 bases between. The CDR3 protein is CASSLQSGFYEQYF. In nucleotides, the CDR3 is TGTGCCAGCAGCCTCCAGTCGGGGTTCTACGAGCAGTACTTC.

J is TRBJ2-3 and V is TRBV11-3, with 7 bases fitting TRBD2. Trimming at V came to 1 base and at J to 6 bases, leaving 7 bases not matched to a gene. CDR1 and CDR2 (germline): SGHNT, YENEEA. This CDR3 region has 15 residues. This CDR3 reads CASSLGVGRRDTQYF. CDR3 DNA sequence: TGTGCCAGCAGCTTAGGCGTCGGGAGGAGGGATACGCAGTATTTT.

The chain couples TRBV7-2 to TRBJ1-6; the D gene is possibly TRBD1 (5 bases). Between the trimmed V and J ends, which lost 5 bases and 7 bases, there was a span of 15 bases. In germline, CDR1 is SGHTA, CDR2 FQGNSA. CDR3 length: 15 amino acids. CDR3 DNA: TGTGCCAGCAGCGGTACCGGGACTCTCAATTCACCCCTCCACTTT. This codes for CASSGTGTLNSPLHF. Full variable domain (outside the CDR3, taken from reference TRBV7-2 and TRBJ1-6): GAGVSQSPSNKVTEKGKDVELRCDPISGHTALYWYRQSLGQGLEFLIYFQGNSAPDKSGLPSDRFSAERTGGSVSTLTIQRTQQEDSAVYLCASSGTGTLNSPLHFGNGTRLTVT.